This TCR beta chain was captured by sequencing in a study of shared clonotypes between healthy human individuals. General study points: Shared clonotypes: about 4.6% naive CD4, around 3.5% naive CD8, less than 2.5% memory CD4, approximately 0.37% memory CD8.

The CDR3 spans 13 residues. Trimming cost V 10 bases and J 4 bases, with 16 bases left between them. Germline CDR1 is LNHDA and CDR2 is SQIVND (reference sequence). A note on this clone: What it binds is not known.

CD45RO-negative cells were positively selected for CCR7, leaving out terminally differentiated effector memory CD45RA+ cells. All donors were Caucasian adults living in Nashville, Tennessee. TCRdb's copy holds only in-frame clones and misses some; the assay was immunoSEQ multiplex PCR. The table includes roughly 2,000,000 clones, 93% detected once. V usage is TRBV19 and J usage is TRBJ1-1; TRBD1 is a possible D gene (6 bases). The sequencing sample was made of naive CD8+ T cells from PBMCs. This receptor was taken from a man between 18 and 29 years old in good health. Some clones in this sample may be carry-over from other donors' samples. The CDR3: CATIYAGATEAFF. In DNA form, the CDR3 reads TGTGCCACCATTTACGCGGGGGCCACTGAAGCTTTCTTT.